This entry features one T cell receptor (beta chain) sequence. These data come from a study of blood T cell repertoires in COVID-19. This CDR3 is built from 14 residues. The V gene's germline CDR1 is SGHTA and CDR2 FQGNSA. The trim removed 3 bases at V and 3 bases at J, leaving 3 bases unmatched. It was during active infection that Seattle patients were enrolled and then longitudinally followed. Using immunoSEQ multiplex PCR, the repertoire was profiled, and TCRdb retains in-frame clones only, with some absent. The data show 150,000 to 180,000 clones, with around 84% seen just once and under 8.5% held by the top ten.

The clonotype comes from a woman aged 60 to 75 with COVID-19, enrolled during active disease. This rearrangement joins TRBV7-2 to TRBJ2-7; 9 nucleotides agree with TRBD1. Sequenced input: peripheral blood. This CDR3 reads CASSFGTGNYEQYF. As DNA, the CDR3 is TGTGCCAGCAGCTTCGGGACAGGGAACTACGAGCAGTACTTC. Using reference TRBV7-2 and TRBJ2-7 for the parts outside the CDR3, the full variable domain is GAGVSQSPSNKVTEKGKDVELRCDPISGHTALYWYRQSLGQGLEFLIYFQGNSAPDKSGLPSDRFSAERTGGSVSTLTIQRTQQEDSAVYLCASSFGTGNYEQYFGPGTRLTVT.